This T cell receptor (beta chain) stems from a study of blood T cell repertoires in COVID-19. Study-level information: Samples representing acute and convalescent COVID-19 were sourced from the United States, Italy and Spain. T cells, B-cell-depleted T cells, or PBMCs supplied cDNA or gDNA.

In the study's own analysis: Researchers report that nucleated cell counts were estimated from reference gene primer amplification. Assay used: immunoSEQ multiplex PCR; TCRdb lists only in-frame clones, some missing. V and J calls and clone size are copied from that table; D and trimming were computed from the DNA. The data hold approximately 290,000 clones, with 75% to 90% observed a single time. This CDR3 region has 13 residues. Germline loops: CDR1 SGDLS, CDR2 YYNGEE. Losses at the gene ends were 2 bases for V and 5 bases for J; bases not matched to a gene: 3. The sequence derives from a woman between 25 and 40 years old who had recovered from COVID-19. The chain is built from TRBV9 and TRBJ2-5, with 7 nucleotides matching TRBD2. Sequenced input: PBMCs or T cells enriched from blood (not recorded which). The CDR3 nucleotides read TGTGCCAGCAGCGTCACCGGGAGGGAGACCCAGTACTTC. Protein product: CASSVTGRETQYF.